This is a list of T cell receptor beta chains from one sample in a study of blood T cell repertoires in COVID-19. Profiling relied on immunoSEQ multiplex PCR, and the TCRdb table lists in-frame clones only, not all of them. The repertoire holds about 220,000 clones, with 80% to 85% as singletons. Sequenced input: peripheral blood. Every receptor here comes from a woman between 55 and 75 years old with acute or convalescent COVID-19. The CDR3 runs from the conserved cysteine through the conserved F or W.

v_call: TRBV5-1
j_call: TRBJ1-1
cdr3_aa: CASSPLGGTVNTEAFF

v_call: TRBV7-9
j_call: TRBJ2-4
cdr3_aa: CASSFRGQGDYIQYF

v_call: TRBV29-1
j_call: TRBJ1-2
cdr3_aa: CSGWTDYGYTF

v_call: TRBV4-2
j_call: TRBJ2-7
cdr3_aa: CASSQSSGGSSYEQYF

v_call: TRBV5-1
j_call: TRBJ1-1
cdr3_aa: CASSLEGAGTEAFF

v_call: TRBV2
j_call: TRBJ2-5
cdr3_aa: CASSGGPSGEETQYF

v_call: TRBV28
j_call: TRBJ1-1
cdr3_aa: CASSFLNREAFF

v_call: TRBV3-1/TRBV3-2
j_call: TRBJ1-2
cdr3_aa: CASSLQGAASGYTF

v_call: TRBV4-3
j_call: TRBJ2-3
cdr3_aa: CASSQGSLAGLSTDTQYF

v_call: TRBV1
j_call: TRBJ2-7
cdr3_aa: CTSSHGSLEQYF

v_call: TRBV4-1
j_call: TRBJ1-2
cdr3_aa: CASSQTGVFNYGYTF

v_call: TRBV7-8
j_call: TRBJ2-2
cdr3_aa: CASSSPAGLYGRGELFF

v_call: TRBV9
j_call: TRBJ1-1
cdr3_aa: CASSPSGGADTEAFF

v_call: TRBV9
j_call: TRBJ2-3
cdr3_aa: CASSVVVAGRPGTQYF

v_call: TRBV6-5
j_call: TRBJ1-2
cdr3_aa: CASYEGGGYTF

v_call: TRBV7-2
j_call: TRBJ1-1
cdr3_aa: CASSLGGRQNTEAFF

v_call: TRBV4-2
j_call: TRBJ1-1
cdr3_aa: CASSQDQGGTEAFF

v_call: TRBV30
j_call: TRBJ2-2
cdr3_aa: CAWGAGMNTGELFF

v_call: TRBV19
j_call: TRBJ1-4
cdr3_aa: CASSTLDSLWEKLFF

v_call: TRBV7-2
j_call: TRBJ2-1
cdr3_aa: CASSLVSTGGYGNEQFF

v_call: TRBV28
j_call: TRBJ2-1
cdr3_aa: CASSPGVGSYNEQFF

v_call: TRBV30
j_call: TRBJ1-1
cdr3_aa: CAWSWPSLNTEAFF

v_call: TRBV6-5
j_call: TRBJ1-5
cdr3_aa: CASSYNTGNGQPQHF

v_call: TRBV5-1
j_call: TRBJ2-5
cdr3_aa: CASSRTTGGQETQYF

v_call: TRBV19
j_call: TRBJ1-2
cdr3_aa: CASTSRTYGYTF